This T cell receptor beta chain comes out of a study of metastatic and nonmetastatic thyroid tumors. Background on the study: Malignant and benign thyroid patients had repertoires compared in peripheral blood and tumor or nodule tissue.

Study processing details: CDR3 differences across clinicopathological groups were used to build a distant-metastasis classifier for papillary thyroid cancer. TCRdb re-clonotyped the PCR reads via MiXCR. The V and J calls and clone size are TCRdb's, not the authors'. The table has approximately 17,000 clones, 27% seen once. Until they underwent thyroid surgery, no patient had received any treatment. V dropped 0 bases and J dropped 1; count of bases not matched to a gene: 2. The germline V gene encodes CDR1 MNHNY and CDR2 SVGAGI (reference sequence). This CDR3 region has 17 residues. The receptor's source is a female donor with papillary thyroid cancer or a benign thyroid nodule (not recorded which). Some clones in this sample may be carry-over from other donors' samples. The chain uses TRBV6-6 and TRBJ2-2; 10 nucleotides agree with TRBD2. Sequencing input: adjacent normal tissue. CDR3 nucleotide sequence: TGTGCCAGCAGTTACTCTAGCGGGGGGTGGAACACCGGGGAGCTGTTTTTT. Its translation is CASSYSSGGWNTGELFF.